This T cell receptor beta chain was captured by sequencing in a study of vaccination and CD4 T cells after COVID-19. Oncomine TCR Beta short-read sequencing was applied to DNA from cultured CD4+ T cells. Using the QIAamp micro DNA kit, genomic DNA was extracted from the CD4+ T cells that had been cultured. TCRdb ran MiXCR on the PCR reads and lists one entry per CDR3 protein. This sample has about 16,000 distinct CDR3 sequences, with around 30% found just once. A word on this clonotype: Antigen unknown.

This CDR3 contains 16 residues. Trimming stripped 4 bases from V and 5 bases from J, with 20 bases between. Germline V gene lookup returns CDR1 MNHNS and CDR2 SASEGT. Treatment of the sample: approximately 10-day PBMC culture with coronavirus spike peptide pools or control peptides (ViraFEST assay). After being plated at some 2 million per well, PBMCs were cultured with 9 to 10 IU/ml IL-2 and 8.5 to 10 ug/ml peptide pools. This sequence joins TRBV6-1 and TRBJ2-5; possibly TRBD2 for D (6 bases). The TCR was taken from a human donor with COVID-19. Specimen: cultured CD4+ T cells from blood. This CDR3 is CASSVSADHRGETQYF. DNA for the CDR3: TGTGCCAGCAGTGTATCTGCGGACCACCGGGGGGAGACCCAGTACTTC.